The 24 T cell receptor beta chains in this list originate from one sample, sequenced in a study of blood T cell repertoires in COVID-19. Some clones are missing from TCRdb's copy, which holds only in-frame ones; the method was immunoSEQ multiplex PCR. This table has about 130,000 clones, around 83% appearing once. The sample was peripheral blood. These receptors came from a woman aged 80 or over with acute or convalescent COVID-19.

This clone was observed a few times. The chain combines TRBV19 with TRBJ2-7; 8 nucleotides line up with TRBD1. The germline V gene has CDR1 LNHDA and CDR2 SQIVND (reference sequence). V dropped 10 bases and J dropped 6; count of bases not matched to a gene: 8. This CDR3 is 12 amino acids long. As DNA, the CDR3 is TGTGCCACGTCACAAACAGGGGGCGAGCAGTACTTC. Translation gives CATSQTGGEQYF.

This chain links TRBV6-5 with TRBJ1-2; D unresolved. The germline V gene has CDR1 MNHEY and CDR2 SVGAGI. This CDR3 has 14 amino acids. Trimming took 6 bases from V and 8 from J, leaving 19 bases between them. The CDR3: CASSFRHQSGGYTF. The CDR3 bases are TGTGCCAGCAGCTTCCGACACCAGTCGGGGGGCTACACCTTC.

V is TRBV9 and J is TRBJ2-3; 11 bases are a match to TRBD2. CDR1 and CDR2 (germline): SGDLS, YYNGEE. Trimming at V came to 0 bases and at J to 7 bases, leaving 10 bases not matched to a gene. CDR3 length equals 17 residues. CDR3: CASSVELAGGSPNTQYF. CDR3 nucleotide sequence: TGTGCCAGCAGCGTAGAGCTAGCGGGGGGTTCCCCCAATACGCAGTATTTT.

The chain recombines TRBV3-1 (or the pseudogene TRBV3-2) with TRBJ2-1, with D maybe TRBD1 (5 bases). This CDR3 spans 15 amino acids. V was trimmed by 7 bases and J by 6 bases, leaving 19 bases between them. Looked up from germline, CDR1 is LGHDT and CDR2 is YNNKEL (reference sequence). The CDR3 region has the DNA TGTGCCAGCAAGATCGGGCAGGGATGCTCCAATGAGCAGTTCTTC. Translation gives CASKIGQGCSNEQFF.

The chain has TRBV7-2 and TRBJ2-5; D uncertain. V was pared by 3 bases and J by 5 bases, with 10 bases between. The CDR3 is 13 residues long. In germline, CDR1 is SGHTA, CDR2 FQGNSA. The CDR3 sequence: CASSFHPGETQYF. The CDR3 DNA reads TGTGCCAGCAGCTTTCACCCCGGGGAGACCCAGTACTTC. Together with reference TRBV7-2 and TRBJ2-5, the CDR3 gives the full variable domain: GAGVSQSPSNKVTEKGKDVELRCDPISGHTALYWYRQSLGQGLEFLIYFQGNSAPDKSGLPSDRFSAERTGGSVSTLTIQRTQQEDSAVYLCASSFHPGETQYFGPGTRLLVL.

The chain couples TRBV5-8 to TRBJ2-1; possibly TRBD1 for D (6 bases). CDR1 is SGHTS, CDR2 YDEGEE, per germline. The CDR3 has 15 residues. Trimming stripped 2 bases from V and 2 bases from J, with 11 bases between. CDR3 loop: CASSFRGSAYNEQFF. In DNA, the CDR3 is TGTGCCAGCAGCTTTAGGGGGAGCGCCTACAATGAGCAGTTCTTC.

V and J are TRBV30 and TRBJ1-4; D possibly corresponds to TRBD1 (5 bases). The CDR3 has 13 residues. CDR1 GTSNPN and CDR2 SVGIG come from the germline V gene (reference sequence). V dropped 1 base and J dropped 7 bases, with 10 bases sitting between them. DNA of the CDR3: TGTGCCTGGAGTGGGGGGGAGGGTGAAAAACTGTTTTTT. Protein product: CAWSGGEGEKLFF.

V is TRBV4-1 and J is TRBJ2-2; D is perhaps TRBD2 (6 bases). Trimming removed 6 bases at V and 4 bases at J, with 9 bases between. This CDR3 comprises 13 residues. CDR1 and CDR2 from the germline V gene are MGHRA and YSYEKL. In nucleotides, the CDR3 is TGCGCCAGCAGGACGACTAGCACCGGGGAGCTGTTTTTT. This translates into CASRTTSTGELFF.

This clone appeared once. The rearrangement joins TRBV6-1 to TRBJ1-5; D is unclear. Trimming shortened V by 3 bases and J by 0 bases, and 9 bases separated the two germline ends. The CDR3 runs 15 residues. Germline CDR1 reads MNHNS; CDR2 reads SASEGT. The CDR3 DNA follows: TGTGCCAGCAGTGATCCCTATCTTAGCAATCAGCCCCAGCATTTT. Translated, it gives CASSDPYLSNQPQHF.

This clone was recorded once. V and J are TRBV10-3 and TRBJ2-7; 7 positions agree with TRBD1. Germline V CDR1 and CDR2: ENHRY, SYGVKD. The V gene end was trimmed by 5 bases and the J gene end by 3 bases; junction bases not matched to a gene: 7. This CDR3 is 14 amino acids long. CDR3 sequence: CAISPGQSGYEQYF. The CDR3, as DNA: TGTGCCATCAGTCCGGGACAGTCGGGCTACGAGCAGTACTTC.

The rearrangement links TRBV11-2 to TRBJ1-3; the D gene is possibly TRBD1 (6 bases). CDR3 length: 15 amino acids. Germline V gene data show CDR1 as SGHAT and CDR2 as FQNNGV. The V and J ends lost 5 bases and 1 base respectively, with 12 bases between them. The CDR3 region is CASSPGTTSGNTIYF. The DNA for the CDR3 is TGTGCCAGCAGCCCCGGGACAACTTCTGGAAACACCATATATTTT. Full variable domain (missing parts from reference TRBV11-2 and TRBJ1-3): EAGVAQSPRYKIIEKRQSVAFWCNPISGHATLYWYQQILGQGPKLLIQFQNNGVVDDSQLPKDRFSAERLKGVDSTLKIQPAKLEDSAVYLCASSPGTTSGNTIYFGEGSWLTVV.

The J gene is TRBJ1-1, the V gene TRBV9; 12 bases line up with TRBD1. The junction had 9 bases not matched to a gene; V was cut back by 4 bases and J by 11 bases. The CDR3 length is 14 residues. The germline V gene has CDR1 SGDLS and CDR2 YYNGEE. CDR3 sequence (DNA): TGTGCCAGCAGCACCCGGGACAGGGGGCTCGGGGCTTTCTTT. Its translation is CASSTRDRGLGAFF.

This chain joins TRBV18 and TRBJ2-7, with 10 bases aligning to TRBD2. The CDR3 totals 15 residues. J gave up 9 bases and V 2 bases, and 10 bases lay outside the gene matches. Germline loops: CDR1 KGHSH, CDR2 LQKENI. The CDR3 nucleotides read TGTGCCAGCTCACCAGCTAGCGGGGGCGGGTCCGGGCAGTACTTC. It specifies CASSPASGGGSGQYF.

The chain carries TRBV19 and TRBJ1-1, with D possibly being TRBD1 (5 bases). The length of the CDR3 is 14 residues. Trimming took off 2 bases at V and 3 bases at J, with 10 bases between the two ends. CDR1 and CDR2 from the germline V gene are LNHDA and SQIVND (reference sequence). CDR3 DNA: TGTGCCAGTAGTATAACCCAGGGATACACTGAAGCTTTCTTT. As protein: CASSITQGYTEAFF.

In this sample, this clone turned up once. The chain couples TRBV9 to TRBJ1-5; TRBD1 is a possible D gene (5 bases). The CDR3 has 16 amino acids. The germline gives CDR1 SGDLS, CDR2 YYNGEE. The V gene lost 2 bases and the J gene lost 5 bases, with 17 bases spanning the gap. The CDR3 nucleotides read TGTGCCAGCAGCGTTGGTGCCGGAGGGGATGATCAGCCCCAGCATTTT. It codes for CASSVGAGGDDQPQHF.

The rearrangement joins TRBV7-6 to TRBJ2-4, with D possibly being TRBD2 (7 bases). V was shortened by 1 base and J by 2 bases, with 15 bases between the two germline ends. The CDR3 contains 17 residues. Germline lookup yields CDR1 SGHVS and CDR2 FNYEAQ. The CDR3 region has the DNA TGTGCCAGCAGCTTAGGGAGGGGGGGACCGACCAAAAACATTCAGTACTTC. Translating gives CASSLGRGGPTKNIQYF.

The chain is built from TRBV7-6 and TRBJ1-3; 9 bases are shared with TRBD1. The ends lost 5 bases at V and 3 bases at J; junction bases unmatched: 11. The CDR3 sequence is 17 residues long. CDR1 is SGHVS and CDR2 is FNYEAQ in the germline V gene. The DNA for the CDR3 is TGTGCCAGCAGCCTTCGACCGGGACAGGGAGTTGGAAACACCATATATTTT. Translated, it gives CASSLRPGQGVGNTIYF.

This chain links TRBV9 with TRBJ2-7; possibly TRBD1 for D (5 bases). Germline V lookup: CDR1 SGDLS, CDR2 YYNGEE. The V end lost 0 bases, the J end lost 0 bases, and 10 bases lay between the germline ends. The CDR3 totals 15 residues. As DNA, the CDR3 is TGTGCCAGCAGCGTAGGCGAAGGGGACTCCTACGAGCAGTACTTC. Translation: CASSVGEGDSYEQYF.

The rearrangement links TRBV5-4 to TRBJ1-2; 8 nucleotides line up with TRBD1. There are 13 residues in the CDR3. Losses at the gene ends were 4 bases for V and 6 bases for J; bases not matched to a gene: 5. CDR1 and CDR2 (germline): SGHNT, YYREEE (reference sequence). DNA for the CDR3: TGTGCCAGCAGCCCGACAGGGGATCATGGCTACACCTTC. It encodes CASSPTGDHGYTF.

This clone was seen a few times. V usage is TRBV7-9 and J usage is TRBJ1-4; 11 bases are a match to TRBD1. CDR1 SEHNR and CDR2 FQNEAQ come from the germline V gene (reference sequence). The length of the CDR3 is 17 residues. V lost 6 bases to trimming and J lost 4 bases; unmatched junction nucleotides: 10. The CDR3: CASRRDRGSSNNEKLFF. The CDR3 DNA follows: TGTGCCAGCAGGCGGGACAGGGGGTCCTCAAATAATGAAAAACTGTTTTTT.

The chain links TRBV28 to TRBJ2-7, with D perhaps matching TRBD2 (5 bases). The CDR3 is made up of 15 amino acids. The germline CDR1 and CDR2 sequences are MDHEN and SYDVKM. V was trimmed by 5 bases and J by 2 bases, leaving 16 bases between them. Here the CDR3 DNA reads TGTGCCAGCAGTCCACACCCACCCGGGGCCTACGAGCAGTACTTC. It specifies CASSPHPPGAYEQYF. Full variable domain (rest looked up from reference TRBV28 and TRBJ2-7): DVKVTQSSRYLVKRTGEKVFLECVQDMDHENMFWYRQDPGLGLRLIYFSYDVKMKEKGDIPEGYSVSREKKERFSLILESASTNQTSMYLCASSPHPPGAYEQYFGPGTRLTVT.

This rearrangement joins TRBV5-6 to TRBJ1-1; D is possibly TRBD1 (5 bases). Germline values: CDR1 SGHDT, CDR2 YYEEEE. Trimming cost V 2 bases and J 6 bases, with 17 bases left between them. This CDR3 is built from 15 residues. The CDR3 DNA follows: TGTGCCAGCAGCTTAGTGTTCAGGGTAAGGTCTGAAGCTTTCTTT. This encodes CASSLVFRVRSEAFF.

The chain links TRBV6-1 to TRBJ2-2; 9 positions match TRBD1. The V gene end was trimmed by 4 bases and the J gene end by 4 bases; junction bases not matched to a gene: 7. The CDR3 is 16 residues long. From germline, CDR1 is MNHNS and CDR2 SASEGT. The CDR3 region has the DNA TGTGCCAGCAGTGCCAGGGACAGGGCCCCCACCGGGGAGCTGTTTTTT. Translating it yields CASSARDRAPTGELFF.

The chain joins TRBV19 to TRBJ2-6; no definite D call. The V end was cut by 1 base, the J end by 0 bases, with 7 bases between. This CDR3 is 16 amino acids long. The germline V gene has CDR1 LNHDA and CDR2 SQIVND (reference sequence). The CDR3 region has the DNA TGTGCCAGTAGTATAGGGGCAGCCTCTGGGGCCAACGTCCTGACTTTC. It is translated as CASSIGAASGANVLTF.